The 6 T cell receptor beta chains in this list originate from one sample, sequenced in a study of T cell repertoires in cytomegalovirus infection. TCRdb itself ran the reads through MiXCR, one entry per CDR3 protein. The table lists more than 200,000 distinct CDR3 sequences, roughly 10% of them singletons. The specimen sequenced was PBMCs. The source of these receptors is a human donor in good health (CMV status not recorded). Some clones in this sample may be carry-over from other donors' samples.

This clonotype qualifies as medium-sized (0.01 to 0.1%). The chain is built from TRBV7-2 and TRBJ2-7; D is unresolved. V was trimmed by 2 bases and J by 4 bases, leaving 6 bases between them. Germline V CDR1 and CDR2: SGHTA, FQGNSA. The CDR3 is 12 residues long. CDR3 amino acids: CASSLNGYEQYF. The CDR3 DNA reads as TGTGCCAGCAGCTTAAATGGGTACGAGCAGTACTTC.

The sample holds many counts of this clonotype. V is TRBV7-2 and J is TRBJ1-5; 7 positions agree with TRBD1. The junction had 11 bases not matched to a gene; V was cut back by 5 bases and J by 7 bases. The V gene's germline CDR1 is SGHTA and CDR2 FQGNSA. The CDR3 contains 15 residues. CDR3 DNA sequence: TGTGCCAGCAGCACTAGGACAGGCCTGTTGCAGCCCCAGCATTTT. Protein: CASSTRTGLLQPQHF.

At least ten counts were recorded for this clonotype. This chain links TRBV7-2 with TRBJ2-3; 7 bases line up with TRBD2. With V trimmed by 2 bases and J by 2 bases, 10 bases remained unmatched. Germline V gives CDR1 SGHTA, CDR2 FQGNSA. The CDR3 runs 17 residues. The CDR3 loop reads CASSLKAPRGDTDTQYF. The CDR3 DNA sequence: TGTGCCAGCAGCTTAAAAGCCCCACGGGGGGACACAGATACGCAGTATTTT.

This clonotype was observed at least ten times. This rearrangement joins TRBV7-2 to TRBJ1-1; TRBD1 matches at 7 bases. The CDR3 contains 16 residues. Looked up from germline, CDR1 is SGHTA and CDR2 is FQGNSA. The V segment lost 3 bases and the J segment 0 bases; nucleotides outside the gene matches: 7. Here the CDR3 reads CASSFYGQALNTEAFF. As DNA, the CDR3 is TGTGCCAGCAGCTTTTACGGACAGGCCCTGAACACTGAAGCTTTCTTT. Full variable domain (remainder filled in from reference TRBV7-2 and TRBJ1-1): GAGVSQSPSNKVTEKGKDVELRCDPISGHTALYWYRQSLGQGLEFLIYFQGNSAPDKSGLPSDRFSAERTGGSVSTLTIQRTQQEDSAVYLCASSFYGQALNTEAFFGQGTRLTVV.

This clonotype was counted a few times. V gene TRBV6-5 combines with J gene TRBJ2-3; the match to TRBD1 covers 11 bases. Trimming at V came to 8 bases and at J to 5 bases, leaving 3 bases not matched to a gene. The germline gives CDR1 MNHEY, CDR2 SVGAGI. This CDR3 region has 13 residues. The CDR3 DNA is TGTGCCAGCGGACAGGGGGCTATAGATACGCAGTATTTT. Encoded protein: CASGQGAIDTQYF.

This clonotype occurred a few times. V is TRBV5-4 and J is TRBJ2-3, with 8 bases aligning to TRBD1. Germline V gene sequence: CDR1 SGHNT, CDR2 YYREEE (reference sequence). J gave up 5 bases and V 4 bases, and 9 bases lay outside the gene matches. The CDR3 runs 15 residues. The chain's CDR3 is CASSLDRGFGDTQYF. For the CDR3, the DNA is TGTGCCAGCAGCCTCGACAGGGGATTTGGAGATACGCAGTATTTT.